Here is one T cell receptor (beta chain) with its context. This specimen comes from a study of cytomegalovirus exposure and HLA in healthy donors. The PCR contained 60 Vbeta and 13 Jbeta primers. Profiling relied on immunoSEQ multiplex PCR, and the TCRdb table lists in-frame clones only, not all of them. The sample consists of 180,000 or so clones, approximately 80% of them appearing once. Trimming left V 7 bases short and J 2 bases short, with 12 bases between. The CDR3 is 14 residues long. CDR1 is MNHEY, CDR2 SVGAGI, per germline. Sequenced sample: PBMCs. The source is a man between 18 and 29 years old in good health and CMV-seronegative. The chain uses TRBV6-5 and TRBJ1-3; D remains ambiguous. The CDR3 nucleotides are TGTGCCAGCACCCAGTACGGGGCTGGAAACACCATATATTTT. As protein: CASTQYGAGNTIYF.